Included here is one T cell receptor beta chain sequence, with context. What this receptor recognizes is not known. These data originate in a study of cytomegalovirus exposure and HLA in healthy donors (dated by TCRdb to the late 2010s). Looking at the study overall: In an earlier analysis of around 540 of the donors, less than 350 Gb of sequence data and 120 million or so unique TCR beta sequences from 180 million or so T cells were reported. An early release covering some 640 HLA-typed donors comprised approximately 300 gigabases of sequencing data and around 85 million unique TCR sequences. Of the roughly 400 genotyped donors, about 80% fell in the genetic ancestry cluster associated with self-reported Caucasian donors. The study aimed to test whether signatures of past pathogen exposure could be identified by cataloging public T cell receptors. The study profiled the T cell repertoires of 500 to 800 subjects by immunosequencing and related them to cytomegalovirus serostatus. A separate validation cohort of 100 to 150 different subjects was used in addition to the roughly 640-subject first cohort. To predict cytomegalovirus infection status, the study combined high-throughput TCR immunosequencing, statistical association of individual TCRs with disease status, and machine learning. A later analysis re-examined previously published TCR beta repertoires from over 500 donors and added high-resolution HLA genotyping to investigate patterns of TCR occurrence. In the later analysis, no new phenotypic data were used to find candidate immune exposures; instead, reliance was placed on TCR beta sequences and their occurrence across donors. An earlier analysis of 587 of the donors used high-throughput TCR beta sequencing to judge whether each TCR beta V gene segment behaved as functional or pseudogenic. Donor age, sex, ethnicity and CMV serostatus were compiled alongside the repertoire data. A later genetic analysis used genome-wide SNP genotypes for about three fifths of the 666 donors, treating that subset as a discovery cohort. All discovery cohort repertoires had been generated using a single sequencing platform. Both class I and class II loci were covered by HLA typing, at four-digit resolution. Typing coverage varied by locus: roughly 629-630 donors for A, B, C, DRB1 and DQB1; more than 500 for DQA1; about 570 for DPA1; 450 to 480 for DPB1. About 5 DR-DQ haplotypes were handled as single units for association and clustering, since linkage in the cohort was strong. On average, around 240,000 unique TCR beta nucleotide sequences were sequenced per donor among 300 to 500 genotyped donors of the cohort, with roughly 18% of those sequences being non-productive. Summary of the overall study and its limitations: In a later analysis, HLA-associated TCR beta chains showed more clonal expansion and lower generation probabilities than non-associated chains that were equally common. A further reported finding was that TCR beta sequences accurately predicted the HLA-A and HLA-B alleles for most subjects in the first cohort. An association between a missense DCLRE1C variant and V-gene and J-gene trimming of TCR beta chains was found in a later genetic analysis and replicated in an independent cohort. Because counts were too low, around 17 rarely observed V segments, including chromosome 9 orphons, were left out of the earlier analysis of a few hundred of the donors. A cluster of highly shared sequence variants was judged likely to represent a technical artifact of the sequencing pipeline. Because some donors lacked HLA typing at each locus, the association tests relied only on the typed subset. CMV serostatus was the only immune exposure information available for the cohort. A later genetic analysis reported fewer N-insertions in productive TCRs among donors in an Asian-associated ancestry cluster than the roughly 700-donor mean. In a later analysis, TCR association rates were found to vary across HLA loci, with the most associated TCRs seen for DRB1 alleles and the fewest for HLA-C alleles. Most CMV-associated TCR beta chains appeared to be HLA-restricted in a later analysis, and the HLA associations seemed to be driven largely by CMV exposure. The study listed 150 to 200 TCR beta chains as associated with cytomegalovirus. Several of the top co-occurrence clusters appeared to be linked to parvovirus B19, influenza, CMV and Epstein-Barr virus, according to a later analysis. According to the authors, the approach could potentially be generalized to other disease states and immunological phenotypes. In a later analysis, about 16,000 TCR beta sequences were associated with specific HLA alleles at a false discovery rate of 0.05. Because the 87-base-pair reads could not distinguish some IMGT-functional V segments, including TRBV6-2 and TRBV6-3, those segments were excluded. Broadly in line with IMGT annotations, most TCR beta V segments showed up in productive rearrangements about 87% or about 30% of the time in an earlier analysis of approximately 600 of the donors. Correlated functional status among segregating V segments might be attributable to linkage disequilibrium, but an unknown experimental factor could not be ruled out. In this cohort, only TCR beta chains were sequenced, and detectable features were limited by the absence of alpha or paired-chain data. Sequencing depth was assumed to be roughly uniform across donors in the presence/absence analyses, though that assumption may not hold. While some public TCRs were present in many individuals, most TCR sequences turned up only very rarely across donors. When HLA alleles, especially DR and DQ, strongly co-occurred, attributing TCR associations to individual alleles was difficult. In vitro tests confirmed that a few of the cytomegalovirus-associated TCR beta chains recognize cytomegalovirus antigens. Cytomegalovirus status was reported to be diagnosed by the classifier with high specificity and sensitivity in both the original and validation cohorts.

The cohort comprised approximately 700 healthy bone marrow donors. At the time of sampling, every cohort member was nominally healthy, though immune exposures that went unrecorded were likely present. The donor was CMV seropositive and was included in the group of 250 to 300 seropositive cohort members. A peripheral blood sample was provided by each donor, and peripheral blood mononuclear cells were used for TCR beta sequencing. The Qiagen DNeasy Blood Extraction Kit was used to extract genomic DNA from the blood cell samples. The library was prepared using the immunoSEQ multiplex PCR assay. For the multiplex PCR, a mixture combining 60 forward primers for TCR Vbeta segments and 13 reverse primers for TCR Jbeta segments was used. A multiplex PCR assay on genomic DNA amplified the CDR3 region of rearranged TCR beta genes. The amplified TCR beta libraries were sequenced on the Illumina HiSeq System as 87-base-pair reads. Turning to the authors' computational methods: A later analysis counted about 76 million unique TCR beta chains across the 650 to 700 repertoires, and roughly 9.9 million of these chains were shared by at least two donors. Raw reads were error-corrected and collapsed into unique sequences with a nearest-neighbor algorithm that merged closely related sequences to remove PCR and sequencing errors. To assign V, D and J gene segments, CDR3 sequences were aligned to IMGT reference sequences. For a sequence to be retained, a match of at least six nucleotides was required to both a V gene segment and a J gene segment. A rearrangement was called productive if the CDR3 had no stop codons and remained in frame with V and J, and every other rearrangement was called non-productive. CDR3 was defined by IMGT convention, running from the second conserved V-encoded cysteine to the conserved J-encoded phenylalanine. The earlier analysis of a few hundred of the donors excluded sequences that lacked an unambiguous match to a single V gene segment. An earlier analysis of around 600 of the donors classified V segments as functional when productive rearrangements were above 56.7% and as segregating when the standard deviation between donors was above 5%. A statistical classification framework was built to diagnose cytomegalovirus status from the catalog of TCR beta chain sequences. V and J gene assignment, in a later analysis, came from comparing TCR nucleotide sequences with IMGT/GENE-DB human TR gene sequences. Using the TCRdist pipeline, a later analysis assigned CDR3 sequences along with most-parsimonious VDJ recombination scenarios. In a later analysis, every TCR beta chain was defined by the combination of its CDR3 amino acid sequence and its V-gene family, and reads without a unique V-gene family were dropped. In a later analysis, 450 to 600 highly shared, low-generation-probability nucleotide sequences were removed to address suspected cross-contamination and a sequencing artifact. In a later analysis, a clonal expansion index was calculated for each public chain from normalized within-repertoire ranks of inferred template counts. In a later analysis, generation probabilities were computed using a VDJ recombination model fitted to out-of-frame rearrangements, and the results were checked against IGoR. In a later analysis, hypergeometric tests were used to score TCR-TCR, TCR-HLA and TCR-CMV co-occurrence, with a repertoire-size bias correction applied to TCR pairs. To estimate false discovery rates, a later analysis permuted the HLA or CMV assignments 20 times. A later analysis grouped co-occurring TCRs with DBSCAN, adding TCRdist sequence similarity when clustering within HLA-allele-positive subsets. Repertoires with fewer than 30,000 or more than 120,000 public chains, plus five repertoires with anomalous nucleotide sharing, were excluded from co-occurrence clustering. TCRdb stores this immuneACCESS table with in-frame sequences only. Part of the clones is absent; in the studies checked, under half of the shortfall reflects unresolved V genes, and no reason is known for the rest. V, J and clone size are those of that table, while D and trimming were read from the DNA. The table kept for this sample lists about 77,000 clones. Jointly, the top ten make up 12% to 15% of the sample.

The CDR3 sequence holds 13 residues, the cysteine and phenylalanine included. CDR3 DNA is the only sequence kept; it has 39 bases, read in frame from the first base. From a lookup of the germline V gene, CDR1 and CDR2 are KGHSH and LQKENI. V is shortened by 4 bases, J by 0 bases, and the region joining them spans 6 bases. The source of this sequence is a man in his fifties in good health and CMV-seropositive. The chain couples TRBV18 to TRBJ1-1; TRBD1 is a weak D gene call, 5 bases matching. The sequencing input was PBMCs. The DNA reads as follows: TGTGCCAGCTCACAGGGGATGAACACTGAAGCTTTCTTT. This encodes CASSQGMNTEAFF.